One TCR beta chain is described in this entry. The data originate from a study of blood T cell repertoires in COVID-19. Study at large: The United States, Italy and Spain supplied acute and convalescent COVID-19 samples. Sources were T cells, B-cell-depleted T cells, or PBMCs; the material itself was cDNA or gDNA.

The CDR3 runs 14 residues. The ends lost 4 bases at V and 4 bases at J; junction bases unmatched: 6. CDR1 and CDR2 from the germline V gene are SGDLS and YYNGEE. In the study's own analysis: Counts of nucleated cells, estimated from reference gene primer amplification, were obtained. Assay used: immunoSEQ multiplex PCR; TCRdb lists only in-frame clones, some missing. V and J calls and clone size are as listed in that table; D and trimming were resolved from the DNA. The data show 25,000 to 30,000 clones, roughly 84% seen once. The clonotype originates from a human donor in a cohort sampled during active COVID-19. The donor label of this sample is uncertain. The V gene is TRBV9, the J gene TRBJ1-1, with TRBD1 matching over 8 bases. Material for sequencing was peripheral blood. DNA of the CDR3: TGTGCCAGCAGCACCAGGGGGCGAGGCACTGAAGCTTTCTTT. It translates to CASSTRGRGTEAFF.